Listed here are 26 T cell receptor beta chains from one sample, sequenced in a study of blood T cell repertoires in COVID-19. The assay was immunoSEQ multiplex PCR, and TCRdb's table has in-frame clones only and misses some. The repertoire includes about 340,000 clones, about 92% of them detected once, and roughly 20% sits in the top ten. Sequences were obtained from PBMCs or T cells enriched from blood (not recorded which). All receptors derive from a woman in her 30s who had recovered from COVID-19.

The rearrangement joins TRBV5-1 to TRBJ1-1; D is unresolved. Germline V gene lookup returns CDR1 SGHRS and CDR2 YFSETQ. The CDR3 has 15 residues. Trimming stripped 0 bases from V and 3 bases from J, with 12 bases between. The CDR3 sequence is CASSLAGRRDTEAFF. For the CDR3, the DNA is TGCGCCAGCAGCTTGGCGGGTCGCCGCGACACTGAAGCTTTCTTT.

The chain employs TRBV19 and TRBJ1-2; D may be TRBD1 (6 bases). CDR3 length: 15 residues. CDR1 is LNHDA, CDR2 SQIVND, per germline (reference sequence). V lost 3 bases and J lost 4, with 15 bases in between. The CDR3 DNA follows: TGTGCCAGTAGTATCAGTCAGGGGAATGCCTATGGCTACACCTTC. This gives the protein CASSISQGNAYGYTF.

The chain employs TRBV7-9 and TRBJ1-4, with 7 nucleotides matching TRBD1. Trimming removed 5 bases from V and 3 bases from J; junction bases left unmatched: 12. Germline lookup yields CDR1 SEHNR and CDR2 FQNEAQ (reference sequence). CDR3 length: 17 residues. The CDR3 is CASSQGVGRPPNEKLFF. The CDR3 DNA is TGTGCCAGCAGCCAGGGGGTTGGAAGGCCCCCTAATGAAAAACTGTTTTTT.

The chain joins TRBV3-1 (or the pseudogene TRBV3-2) to TRBJ2-7; 10 bases align to TRBD1. The CDR3 covers 13 residues. Germline V gives CDR1 LGHDT, CDR2 YNNKEL (reference sequence). The V segment lost 0 bases and the J segment 12 bases; nucleotides outside the gene matches: 5. The CDR3 region is CASSQDKGQGRYF. DNA for the CDR3: TGTGCCAGCAGCCAAGATAAGGGACAGGGGCGGTACTTC.

This chain connects TRBV7-2 to TRBJ2-3, with a weak D call TRBD2 (6 bases). The CDR3 covers 16 residues. Per the germline V gene, CDR1 is SGHTA and CDR2 is FQGNSA. Trimming took off 1 base at V and 6 bases at J, with 17 bases between the two ends. The CDR3 DNA follows: TGTGCCAGCAGCTTAGAGCTAGCGCGAGGCGGGGATACGCAGTATTTT. Protein product: CASSLELARGGDTQYF. The variable domain in full, completed from reference TRBV7-2 and TRBJ2-3, reads GAGVSQSPSNKVTEKGKDVELRCDPISGHTALYWYRQSLGQGLEFLIYFQGNSAPDKSGLPSDRFSAERTGGSVSTLTIQRTQQEDSAVYLCASSLELARGGDTQYFGPGTRLTVL.

This sequence joins TRBV9 and TRBJ1-3; tentative D call: TRBD1 (5 bases). The CDR3 covers 15 residues. Germline CDR1 SGDLS, CDR2 YYNGEE. Between the trimmed V and J ends, which lost 4 bases and 2 bases, there was a span of 13 bases. The CDR3 sequence: CASSLRQRTGNTIYF. The CDR3 region has the DNA TGTGCCAGCAGCTTAAGACAGAGGACTGGAAACACCATATATTTT.

CDR3 in DNA: TGCAGTGCTAGTCTAGCGGGAGAGATAGGTGAGCAGTTCTTC. Amino acids: CSASLAGEIGEQFF. The chain combines TRBV20-1 with TRBJ2-1; TRBD2 matches at 10 bases. CDR1 is DFQATT, CDR2 SNEGSKA, per germline (reference sequence). The CDR3 runs to 14 residues. The junction had 8 bases not matched to a gene; V was cut back by 3 bases and J by 9 bases.

The DNA for the CDR3 is TGTGCCAGCTCACCTGTCTACAGGGATTATAATTCACCCCTCCACTTT. It yields the protein CASSPVYRDYNSPLHF. The chain has TRBV18 and TRBJ1-6; a weak D match, TRBD1 (6 bases). The length of the CDR3 is 16 residues. V was clipped by 3 bases and J by 4 bases, with 13 bases between them. CDR1 and CDR2 from the germline V gene are KGHSH and LQKENI. Combining the CDR3 with reference TRBV18 and TRBJ1-6 gives the whole variable domain NAGVMQNPRHLVRRRGQEARLRCSPMKGHSHVYWYRQLPEEGLKFMVYLQKENIIDESGMPKERFSAEFPKEGPSILRIQQVVRGDSAAYFCASSPVYRDYNSPLHFGNGTRLTVT.

The CDR3 spells CASSLEQARGYTF. The CDR3 DNA is TGTGCCAGCAGCTTAGAGCAGGCTCGTGGCTACACCTTC. V usage is TRBV7-9 and J usage is TRBJ1-2, with D unresolved. Germline V gene lookup returns CDR1 SEHNR and CDR2 FQNEAQ (reference sequence). The V end was cut by 1 base, the J end by 7 bases, with 10 bases between. This CDR3 has 13 amino acids.

CDR3 loop: CASSLVAGGNMYEQYF. For the CDR3, the DNA is TGTGCCAGCAGCTTAGTGGCGGGGGGTAATATGTACGAGCAGTACTTC. The rearrangement links TRBV7-2 to TRBJ2-7, with 8 bases matching TRBD2. This CDR3 spans 16 amino acids. J was trimmed by 4 bases and V by 1 base; bases with no gene match: 9. CDR1 is SGHTA and CDR2 is FQGNSA in the germline V gene.

This chain uses TRBV5-8 with TRBJ1-1; D is possibly TRBD1 (6 bases). Germline CDR1 reads SGHTS; CDR2 reads YDEGEE. Trimming stripped 4 bases from V and 5 bases from J, with 18 bases between. The CDR3 has 15 amino acids. The chain's CDR3 is CASSAQGNGGTEAFF. Written as DNA, the CDR3 is TGTGCCAGCAGCGCCCAGGGGAACGGGGGGACTGAAGCTTTCTTT.

The chain has TRBV7-3 and TRBJ2-3; 13 positions match TRBD2. J gave up 5 bases and V 5 bases, and 7 bases lay outside the gene matches. CDR3 length: 16 amino acids. From germline, CDR1 is SGHTA and CDR2 FQGTGA. The CDR3 here is CASSIGLAGVIDTQYF. The CDR3 DNA reads as TGTGCCAGCAGCATTGGACTAGCGGGAGTTATAGATACGCAGTATTTT.

J is TRBJ2-1 and V is TRBV4-2; a possible D gene is TRBD2 (5 bases). The germline V gene encodes CDR1 LGHNA and CDR2 YNFKEQ. There are 14 residues in the CDR3. V was trimmed by 4 bases and J by 8 bases, leaving 15 bases between them. This CDR3 reads CASSPARGNDEQFF. DNA of the CDR3: TGTGCCAGCAGCCCAGCCAGAGGGAACGATGAGCAGTTCTTC.

This clone was seen only once. The chain couples TRBV5-1 to TRBJ2-3, with D perhaps TRBD1 (7 bases). The CDR3 has 14 residues. V was trimmed by 7 bases and J by 2 bases, leaving 14 bases between them. Germline assignment: CDR1 SGHRS and CDR2 YFSETQ. The CDR3: CASQGGSYTDTQYF. For the CDR3, the DNA is TGCGCCAGCCAGGGGGGTTCTTACACAGATACGCAGTATTTT.

The chain has TRBV18 and TRBJ2-7; perhaps TRBD2 as D (6 bases). This CDR3 comprises 13 residues. CDR1 is KGHSH and CDR2 is LQKENI in the germline V gene. Trimming removed 6 bases at V and 6 bases at J, with 15 bases between. CDR3 nucleotides: TGTGCCAGCTCCCAACGGGGAGGTCGCGAGCAGTACTTC. Encoded protein: CASSQRGGREQYF.

V and J are TRBV29-1 and TRBJ2-5; D possibly corresponds to TRBD2 (5 bases). This CDR3 is built from 13 residues. Trimming left V 7 bases short and J 4 bases short, with 16 bases between. Germline V gene sequence: CDR1 SQVTM, CDR2 ANQGSEA. The CDR3 reads CSATRVAGETQYF. The CDR3, as DNA: TGCAGCGCCACACGGGTTGCGGGAGAGACCCAGTACTTC.

The chain has TRBV28 and TRBJ1-2; D uncertain. Trimming left V 4 bases short and J 5 bases short, with 5 bases between. Germline CDR1 reads MDHEN; CDR2 reads SYDVKM. This CDR3 has 11 amino acids. This chain's CDR3 is CASSYQYGYTF. CDR3 bases: TGTGCCAGCAGTTATCAGTATGGCTACACCTTC.

The chain carries TRBV19 and TRBJ2-5, with TRBD1 identical over 7 bases. The V and J ends lost 0 bases and 2 bases, in that order; junction bases with no gene match: 3. The CDR3 sequence is 15 residues long. The germline gives CDR1 LNHDA, CDR2 SQIVND (reference sequence). The CDR3 loop is CASSIDRGWQETQYF. CDR3 nucleotides: TGTGCCAGTAGTATAGACAGGGGGTGGCAAGAGACCCAGTACTTC.

V usage is TRBV6-5 and J usage is TRBJ1-2; D uncertain. From germline, CDR1 is MNHEY and CDR2 SVGAGI. The CDR3 has 14 residues. The V and J ends lost 0 bases and 2 bases respectively, with 7 bases between them. The CDR3 here is CASSYSWENYGYTF. CDR3 DNA sequence: TGTGCCAGCAGTTACTCGTGGGAGAACTATGGCTACACCTTC.

Turning to this clone: One junction end does not reproduce the germline sequence, and a read error may be involved. The V call is TRBV24-1, the J call TRBJ2-7; D gene uncertain. This CDR3 is built from 11 residues. Germline loops: CDR1 KGHDR, CDR2 SFDVKD. CDR3: CASSDDNEQYF. The CDR3 DNA follows: TGTGCCTCCAGTGATGACAACGAGCAGTACTTC.

CDR3 coding DNA: TGTGCCAGCAGCCACCTCATCAGGCGAATGGGAGAGACCCAGTACTTC. Translated, it gives CASSHLIRRMGETQYF. This chain uses TRBV3-1 (or the pseudogene TRBV3-2) with TRBJ2-5; D is unresolved. With 3 bases removed from V and 4 bases from J, the gap between germline ends came to 18 bases. Germline V gene sequence: CDR1 LGHDT, CDR2 YNNKEL (reference sequence). CDR3 size: 16 residues.

The V gene is TRBV5-1, the J gene TRBJ2-1, with 13 nucleotides matching TRBD2. CDR1 is SGHRS and CDR2 is YFSETQ in the germline V gene. CDR3 length: 16 amino acids. The trim removed 6 bases at V and 9 bases at J, leaving 12 bases unmatched. The CDR3 loop reads CASNGLAGAGAGEQFF. The CDR3 DNA reads as TGCGCCAGCAACGGACTAGCGGGGGCCGGCGCCGGTGAGCAGTTCTTC. Supplemented by reference TRBV5-1 and TRBJ2-1, the full variable domain reads KAGVTQTPRYLIKTRGQQVTLSCSPISGHRSVSWYQQTPGQGLQFLFEYFSETQRNKGNFPGRFSGRQFSNSRSEMNVSTLELGDSALYLCASNGLAGAGAGEQFFGPGTRLTVL.

The V and J genes are TRBV10-3 and TRBJ2-3, with D maybe TRBD1 (5 bases). V lost 3 bases and J lost 0, with 7 bases in between. Looked up from germline, CDR1 is ENHRY and CDR2 is SYGVKD. There are 14 residues in the CDR3. The CDR3 loop is CAISEGASTDTQYF. In nucleotides, the CDR3 is TGTGCCATCAGTGAAGGGGCTAGCACAGATACGCAGTATTTT.

J is TRBJ2-1 and V is TRBV5-6; 7 bases line up with TRBD2. The germline gives CDR1 SGHDT, CDR2 YYEEEE. With 4 bases clipped from V and 7 bases from J, the junction kept 14 bases outside the gene matches. The CDR3 consists of 16 residues. The CDR3 DNA follows: TGTGCCAGCAGCGCAACCGGGACTACCCCAGGGAATGAGCAGTTCTTC. This gives the protein CASSATGTTPGNEQFF.

This chain uses TRBV28 with TRBJ1-5; a weak D match, TRBD1 (6 bases). Looked up from germline, CDR1 is MDHEN and CDR2 is SYDVKM. CDR3 size: 14 residues. V was clipped by 6 bases and J by 6 bases, with 15 bases between them. The CDR3 reads CASSLGGATQPQHF. CDR3 in DNA: TGTGCCAGCAGCCTGGGGGGGGCGACTCAGCCCCAGCATTTT.

The V gene is TRBV5-4, the J gene TRBJ2-5; 7 nucleotides align to TRBD1. CDR1 is SGHNT, CDR2 YYREEE, per germline (reference sequence). V trimming: 2 bases; J trimming: 5 bases; junction bases outside the gene matches: 6. CDR3 length: 14 amino acids. The CDR3, as DNA: TGTGCCAGCAGCTTAGGGGGCAGAGGGGAGACCCAGTACTTC. Its translation is CASSLGGRGETQYF. The variable domain in full, completed from reference TRBV5-4 and TRBJ2-5, reads ETGVTQSPTHLIKTRGQQVTLRCSSQSGHNTVSWYQQALGQGPQFIFQYYREEENGRGNFPPRFSGLQFPNYSSELNVNALELDDSALYLCASSLGGRGETQYFGPGTRLLVL.